This T cell receptor (beta chain) derives from a study of identifying expanded T cells in peripheral blood. Regarding the study as a whole: Technical replicates showed about 1.1 changed clones; around two weeks approximately 16; four weeks 19. Roughly two-week clone count variance significantly increased as total template count grew.

This clone was picked up a small number of times. Its antigen is as yet unknown. Sequencing used immunoSEQ multiplex PCR; TCRdb keeps in-frame clones, though not all of them. Of tens of thousands of clones in the sample, around 90% were seen once. Germline CDR1 reads SQVTM; CDR2 reads ANQGSEA. Trimming pared 8 bases from V and 5 bases from J, leaving 10 bases between. There are 11 residues in the CDR3. Healthy donors had no documented immune events, such as infections, while sampled. The chain employs TRBV29-1 and TRBJ1-5; no firm D call. The TCR sequence derives from a person aged 18 to 70 in good health. Material for sequencing was blood. The CDR3 spells CSPKRDQPQHF. The CDR3 DNA sequence: TGCAGCCCTAAGAGGGATCAGCCCCAGCATTTT.